This TCR beta chain was retrieved from a study of CD8+ T cells in alopecia areata. Points on this clone: As yet, its antigen is unknown.

Sequencing used cDNA as its template, made by extracting RNA and reverse transcribing it. Produced via immunoSEQ multiplex PCR; TCRdb's table is partial and in-frame only. This sample yields more than 140,000 clones, of which more than 85% are seen a single time; roughly 13% belongs to the top ten. General observations from the study: Scalp samples also contribute reads from the resident alphabeta T cells found in normal skin. Higher clonality and more expanded CD8+ clones appeared in lesional than normal scalp. Scalp and blood samples kept many expanded lesional clones throughout tofacitinib.

Treatment indicated: oral pan-JAK inhibitor, 5-10 mg twice daily. PBMCs yielded sorted CD4+ and CD8+ T cells. Germline CDR1 MNHEY, CDR2 SVGAGI. Deletions cut 0 bases from V and 6 bases from J, with 14 bases between. CDR3 size: 16 residues. Sequencing used CD8+ T cells sorted from blood, obtained at week 4, from a patient treated with tofacitinib. The sequence derives from a human donor with alopecia areata. The genes are TRBV6-5 and TRBJ2-2; TRBD1 or TRBD2 may be the D gene (5 bases each). This CDR3 reads CASSYSMGDGSGELFF. The CDR3 DNA sequence: TGTGCCAGCAGTTACTCGATGGGGGACGGGTCCGGGGAGCTGTTTTTT.